The T cell receptor beta chain described here comes from a study of T cell responses to AZD1222 COVID-19 vaccine. As to this clone: Its specificity is not known.

Study findings and constraints: Dominant CD4 TCR responses targeted spike regions 160-218 and 743-854. Spike-specific TCR breadth rose after two AZD1222 doses, and depth rose as well. No repertoire was sampled before or during the peak T cell response, only after it. Close to half of spike-specific TCRs reportedly recognize unmutated variant regions.

Using immunoSEQ multiplex PCR, the repertoire was profiled, and TCRdb retains in-frame clones only, with some absent. The sample carries some 110,000 clones, 86% recorded once. The clonotype was recovered from an adult who received the MenACWY meningococcal vaccine as a control. Sequences were derived from peripheral blood, sampled 28 days after the second dose of the MenACWY control vaccine.

The CDR3 region has the DNA TGTGCCAGCTCACAAGACAGGGTATTGAGTAATTCACCCCTCCACTTT. This gives the protein CASSQDRVLSNSPLHF. The gene calls are TRBV18 and TRBJ1-6; 7 positions agree with TRBD1. Germline V gene data show CDR1 as KGHSH and CDR2 as LQKENI. V lost 4 bases, J lost 6 bases, and 9 bases stayed unmatched. This CDR3 spans 16 amino acids.